The 3 T cell receptor beta chains reported below all come from one sample, sequenced in a study of identifying expanded T cells in peripheral blood. Repertoires were generated with immunoSEQ multiplex PCR, while TCRdb's copy carries only in-frame clones and drops some. The repertoire includes just over 90,000 clones, 88% of them detected once, and about 3.9% sits in the top ten. Specimen: blood. The receptor source for this set is a person aged 18 to 70 in good health.

CDR3 sequence reads: CAWSAPPREETQYF. CDR3 nucleotide sequence: TGTGCCTGGAGTGCCCCCCCCCGGGAAGAGACCCAGTACTTC. This rearrangement joins TRBV30 to TRBJ2-5; D not resolved. CDR1 and CDR2 from the germline V gene are GTSNPN and SVGIG (reference sequence). The CDR3 is 14 amino acids. V was shortened by 1 base and J by 3 bases, with 12 bases between the two germline ends. Full variable domain (rest looked up from reference TRBV30 and TRBJ2-5): SQTIHQWPATLVQPVGSPLSLECTVEGTSNPNLYWYRQAAGRGLQLLFYSVGIGQISSEVPQNLSASRPQDRQFILSSKKLLLSDSGFYLCAWSAPPREETQYFGPGTRLLVL.

This sequence joins TRBV27 and TRBJ2-6, with D possibly TRBD2 on 5 matching bases. CDR3 size: 16 residues. The V gene's germline CDR1 is MNHEY and CDR2 SMNVEV (reference sequence). The germline V and J ends were trimmed by 6 bases and 0 bases, with 12 bases remaining between them. This CDR3 is CASSPVGGSGANVLTF. DNA for the CDR3: TGTGCCAGCAGCCCCGTCGGAGGCTCTGGGGCCAACGTCCTGACTTTC. Variable domain in full (rest from reference TRBV27 and TRBJ2-6): EAQVTQNPRYLITVTGKKLTVTCSQNMNHEYMSWYRQDPGLGLRQIYYSMNVEVTDKGDVPEGYKVSRKEKRNFPLILESPSPNQTSLYFCASSPVGGSGANVLTFGAGSRLTVL.

This clone was found once. The rearrangement uses TRBV4-3 and TRBJ2-7; 8 bases align to TRBD2. CDR3 length: 14 amino acids. Germline V gene data show CDR1 as LGHNA and CDR2 as YSLEER. V gave up 8 bases and J gave up 6 bases; unmatched junction bases: 12. This CDR3 reads CASARRLAGFEQYF. Written as DNA, the CDR3 is TGCGCCAGCGCGCGGCGGTTAGCGGGATTCGAGCAGTACTTC.